A selection of T cell receptor beta chains follows, all from one sample in a study of blood T cell repertoires in COVID-19. The data were produced by immunoSEQ multiplex PCR, yet TCRdb's version contains in-frame clones alone and is incomplete. The top ten clones hold under 8% of a sample with about 250,000 clones, 70% to 90% of them seen once. The sequenced sample was peripheral blood. Receptor source: a woman younger than 45 with COVID-19, enrolled during active disease. Each CDR3 is given with its conserved first and last residue. D genes are given only for firm matches. Part of the rows lack a size; the others show once, few, many or a class for expanded clones.

DNA: TGTGCCAGCACCAAGGGGGGACAGGGGAGCGGCTACACCTTC
CDR3: CASTKGGQGSGYTF
size: NA
J: TRBJ1-2
D: TRBD1
V: TRBV9
length: 14

DNA: TGTGCCAGCAGCTTATTACGGCAAGAGACCCAGTACTTC
CDR3: CASSLLRQETQYF
size: NA
J: TRBJ2-5
D: NA
V: TRBV11-2
length: 13

DNA: TGTGCCAGCAGCCCGGGACAGTATGGCTACACCTTC
CDR3: CASSPGQYGYTF
size: NA
J: TRBJ1-2
D: TRBD1
V: TRBV11-1
length: 12

DNA: TGTGCCAGCAGCTTAGCTTTGGAGGGTCCACCCCTCCACTTT
CDR3: CASSLALEGPPLHF
size: NA
J: TRBJ1-6
D: NA
V: TRBV7-2
length: 14

DNA: TGTGCCAGCTCACCACCGGGGGGCGAGCAGTACTTC
CDR3: CASSPPGGEQYF
size: NA
J: TRBJ2-7
D: NA
V: TRBV18
length: 12

DNA: TGTGCCAGCCCTGGGAGGGGTTTGAACACTGAAGCTTTCTTT
CDR3: CASPGRGLNTEAFF
size: NA
J: TRBJ1-1
D: NA
V: TRBV2
length: 14

DNA: TGCAGTGCTAGTACTAGCGGGGGGGCCCAAGAGACCCAGTACTTC
CDR3: CSASTSGGAQETQYF
size: NA
J: TRBJ2-5
D: TRBD2
V: TRBV20-1
length: 15

DNA: TGTGCCACCAGTGATTTGGTGGCAGGGCAGGCGAAACGAGAGACCCAGTACTTC
CDR3: CATSDLVAGQAKRETQYF
size: NA
J: TRBJ2-5
D: NA
V: TRBV24-1
length: 18

DNA: TGTGCCAGCACCTTCCTCGGACTACCCAGCATTCTTAGCGGGGAGCTGTTTTTT
CDR3: CASTFLGLPSILSGELFF
size: NA
J: TRBJ2-2
D: NA
V: TRBV7-9
length: 18

DNA: TGTGCCAGCAGCCCTAGTCGACAGGGTCGGATGAACACTGAAGCTTTCTTT
CDR3: CASSPSRQGRMNTEAFF
size: NA
J: TRBJ1-1
D: TRBD1
V: TRBV7-2
length: 17

DNA: TGTGCCTGGACCCGAGGCGGAGATCAGCCCCAGCATTTT
CDR3: CAWTRGGDQPQHF
size: NA
J: TRBJ1-5
D: NA
V: TRBV30
length: 13

DNA: TGTGCCAGCAGCCTAATATCGAGGGACAGGGCTAACTATGGCTACACCTTC
CDR3: CASSLISRDRANYGYTF
size: NA
J: TRBJ1-2
D: TRBD1
V: TRBV28
length: 17

DNA: TGTGCCAGCAGTCTCCGGACTAGCGGGGGGCCTTTTGCCAATGAGCAGTTCTTC
CDR3: CASSLRTSGGPFANEQFF
size: NA
J: TRBJ2-1
D: TRBD2
V: TRBV6-2/TRBV6-3
length: 18

DNA: TGCAGCGTTGCCCTGGGACAGGGGGCTTACTATGGCTACACCTTC
CDR3: CSVALGQGAYYGYTF
size: NA
J: TRBJ1-2
D: TRBD1
V: TRBV29-1
length: 15

DNA: TGTGCCACCAGCAGAGAGAGTGATAACTATAGCAATCAGCCCCAGCATTTT
CDR3: CATSRESDNYSNQPQHF
size: NA
J: TRBJ1-5
D: NA
V: TRBV15
length: 17

DNA: TGTGCCAGTAGACGTTCATCAGGCTATTCACCCCTCCACTTT
CDR3: CASRRSSGYSPLHF
size: NA
J: TRBJ1-6
D: NA
V: TRBV19
length: 14

DNA: TGCGCCAGCAGTGATTACACTACTACTAGCACAGATACGCAGTATTTT
CDR3: CASSDYTTTSTDTQYF
size: NA
J: TRBJ2-3
D: NA
V: TRBV10-1
length: 16

DNA: TGTGCCAGTAGCATACGGAGGCTCGGGGGAGGGTACACTGAAGCTTTCTTT
CDR3: CASSIRRLGGGYTEAFF
size: NA
J: TRBJ1-1
D: NA
V: TRBV19
length: 17

DNA: TGTGCAAGTCGCTTAGACGGTTGCGTGAACACTGAAGCTTTCTTT
CDR3: CASRLDGCVNTEAFF
size: NA
J: TRBJ1-1
D: NA
V: TRBV12-2
length: 15

DNA: TGTGCCAGCAGCTTGGGGGGTACCGGGGAGCTGTTTTTT
CDR3: CASSLGGTGELFF
size: NA
J: TRBJ2-2
D: NA
V: TRBV7-9
length: 13

DNA: TGTGCCACCAGCAGAGATGAGGCCAACCCCTTTGAAAAACTGTTTTTT
CDR3: CATSRDEANPFEKLFF
size: NA
J: TRBJ1-4
D: NA
V: TRBV15
length: 16

DNA: TGTGCCAGCAGCCTCGGGGAGGGGAGAGCGGGGGGCCTCCAAGAGACCCAGTACTTC
CDR3: CASSLGEGRAGGLQETQYF
size: NA
J: TRBJ2-5
D: TRBD2
V: TRBV9
length: 19

DNA: TGTGCCAGCAGCCAAAGCCGGGACAGGGTCTATGGCTACACCTTC
CDR3: CASSQSRDRVYGYTF
size: once
J: TRBJ1-2
D: TRBD1
V: TRBV6-2/TRBV6-3
length: 15

DNA: TGTGCCAGCTCACCAACCGGGACTAGCGGGTTCGATACGCAGTATTTT
CDR3: CASSPTGTSGFDTQYF
size: once
J: TRBJ2-3
D: TRBD2
V: TRBV18
length: 16

DNA: TGTGCCAGCAGCTTAGGACTAGCGGGGGAAGAGACCCAGTACTTC
CDR3: CASSLGLAGEETQYF
size: NA
J: TRBJ2-5
D: TRBD2
V: TRBV11-2
length: 15

DNA: TGTGCCAGCAGTGTCAGCGGGAGCACCACTACCCAACGCAACGTCCTGACTTTC
CDR3: CASSVSGSTTTQRNVLTF
size: once
J: TRBJ2-6
D: TRBD2
V: TRBV6-1
length: 18

DNA: TGTGCCAGCAGGGTGGCACCCTATCAGCCCCAGCATTTT
CDR3: CASRVAPYQPQHF
size: NA
J: TRBJ1-5
D: NA
V: TRBV2
length: 13

DNA: TGTGCCAGCAGTTTACTTCAGGGGGTAGCTACCGGGGAGCTGTTTTTT
CDR3: CASSLLQGVATGELFF
size: NA
J: TRBJ2-2
D: TRBD1
V: TRBV27
length: 16

DNA: TGTGCCAGCAGCCCCCGGGGGGGAGGCCCACAAGAGACCCAGTACTTC
CDR3: CASSPRGGGPQETQYF
size: NA
J: TRBJ2-5
D: TRBD2
V: TRBV5-4
length: 16

DNA: TGCGCCAGCAGCAGCCCCACTAGCGGGAGGCGCACAGATACGCAGTATTTT
CDR3: CASSSPTSGRRTDTQYF
size: NA
J: TRBJ2-3
D: TRBD2
V: TRBV4-1
length: 17

DNA: TGTGCCAGCAGCCTGGTTGTTGCAGAGGAGCTGTTTTTT
CDR3: CASSLVVAEELFF
size: few
J: TRBJ2-2
D: NA
V: TRBV7-9
length: 13

DNA: TGTGCCAGCAGCCCCCGACAGACTAACTATGGCTACACCTTC
CDR3: CASSPRQTNYGYTF
size: NA
J: TRBJ1-2
D: NA
V: TRBV4-2
length: 14

DNA: TGCGCCAGCAGTGAAGGCGGGAGCTGGGCAGATACGCAGTATTTT
CDR3: CASSEGGSWADTQYF
size: once
J: TRBJ2-3
D: TRBD2
V: TRBV10-1
length: 15

DNA: TGTGCCAGCAGCCAAGATCGGGAGGTGAACTACGAGCAGTACTTC
CDR3: CASSQDREVNYEQYF
size: NA
J: TRBJ2-7
D: TRBD2
V: TRBV3-1/TRBV3-2
length: 15

DNA: TGTGCCAGCAGCACCCAAACAGTGAACACTGAAGCTTTCTTT
CDR3: CASSTQTVNTEAFF
size: NA
J: TRBJ1-1
D: NA
V: TRBV4-2
length: 14

DNA: TGTGCCAGCAGCCACAGCGGGGGGCCTTACAATGAGCAGTTCTTC
CDR3: CASSHSGGPYNEQFF
size: NA
J: TRBJ2-1
D: TRBD2
V: TRBV9
length: 15

DNA: TGTGCCAGCAGTCTCGGGACTCACAGCCTTTACAATGAGCAGTTCTTC
CDR3: CASSLGTHSLYNEQFF
size: NA
J: TRBJ2-1
D: NA
V: TRBV27
length: 16

DNA: TGTGCCAGCAGTTCGTCGGGGGGGGTCACTGAAGCTTTCTTT
CDR3: CASSSSGGVTEAFF
size: NA
J: TRBJ1-1
D: NA
V: TRBV6-6
length: 14

DNA: TGTGCCAGCAGTTTAAACGGGTGGCACGGCTACACCTTC
CDR3: CASSLNGWHGYTF
size: NA
J: TRBJ1-2
D: NA
V: TRBV27
length: 13

DNA: TGTGCCAGTAGTCTGACTGAGTATCACTACAATGAGCAGTTCTTC
CDR3: CASSLTEYHYNEQFF
size: NA
J: TRBJ2-1
D: NA
V: TRBV19
length: 15